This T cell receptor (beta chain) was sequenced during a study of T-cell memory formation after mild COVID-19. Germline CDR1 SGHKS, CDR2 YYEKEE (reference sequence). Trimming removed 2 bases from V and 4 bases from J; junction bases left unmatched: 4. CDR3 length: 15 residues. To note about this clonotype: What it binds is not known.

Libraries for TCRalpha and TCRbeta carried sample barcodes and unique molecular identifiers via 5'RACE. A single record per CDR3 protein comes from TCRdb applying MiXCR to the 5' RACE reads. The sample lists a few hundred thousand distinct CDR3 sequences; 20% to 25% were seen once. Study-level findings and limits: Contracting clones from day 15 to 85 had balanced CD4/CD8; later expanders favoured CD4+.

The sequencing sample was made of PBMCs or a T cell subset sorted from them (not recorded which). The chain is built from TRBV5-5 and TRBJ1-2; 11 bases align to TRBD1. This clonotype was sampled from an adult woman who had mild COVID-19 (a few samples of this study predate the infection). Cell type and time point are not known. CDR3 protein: CASSFGTGGFYGYTF. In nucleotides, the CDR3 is TGTGCCAGCAGCTTCGGGACAGGGGGATTCTATGGCTACACCTTC. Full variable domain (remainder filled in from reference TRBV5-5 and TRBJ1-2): DAGVTQSPTHLIKTRGQQVTLRCSPISGHKSVSWYQQVLGQGPQFIFQYYEKEERGRGNFPDRFSARQFPNYSSELNVNALLLGDSALYLCASSFGTGGFYGYTFGSGTRLTVV.